This T cell receptor beta chain appears in the sequencing data of a study of cytotoxic CD8 clonotypes in ibrutinib-treated CLL. From cryopreserved PBMCs came about 2 micrograms of genomic DNA used for TCR beta libraries. TCRdb's table, derived via immunoSEQ multiplex PCR, lists solely in-frame clones and lacks some. The sample lists roughly 49,000 clones; approximately 82% were seen once. The germline V and J ends were trimmed by 7 bases and 3 bases, with 16 bases remaining between them. CDR1 MNHEY and CDR2 SMNVEV come from the germline V gene (reference sequence). This CDR3 region has 15 residues. The clonotype originates from a human donor with chronic lymphocytic leukemia. The sample consisted of PBMCs, taken after 24 months of ibrutinib treatment. The V and J genes are TRBV27 and TRBJ2-1; D could derive from TRBD1 or TRBD2 (5 bases each). The CDR3 protein is CASKLGASGYNEQFF. DNA of the CDR3: TGTGCCAGCAAACTCGGGGCAAGTGGCTACAATGAGCAGTTCTTC.